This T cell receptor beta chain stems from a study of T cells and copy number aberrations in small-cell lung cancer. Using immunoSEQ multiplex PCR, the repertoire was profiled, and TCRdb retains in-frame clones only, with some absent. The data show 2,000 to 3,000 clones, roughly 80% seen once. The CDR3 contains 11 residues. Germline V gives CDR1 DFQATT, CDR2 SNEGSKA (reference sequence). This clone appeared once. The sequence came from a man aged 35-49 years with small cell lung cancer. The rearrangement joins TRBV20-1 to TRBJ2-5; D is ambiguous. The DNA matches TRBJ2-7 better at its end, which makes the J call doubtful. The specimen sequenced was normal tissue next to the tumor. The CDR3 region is CSARSSYEQYF. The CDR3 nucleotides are TGCAGTGCCCGTTCATCCTACGAGCAGTACTTC.